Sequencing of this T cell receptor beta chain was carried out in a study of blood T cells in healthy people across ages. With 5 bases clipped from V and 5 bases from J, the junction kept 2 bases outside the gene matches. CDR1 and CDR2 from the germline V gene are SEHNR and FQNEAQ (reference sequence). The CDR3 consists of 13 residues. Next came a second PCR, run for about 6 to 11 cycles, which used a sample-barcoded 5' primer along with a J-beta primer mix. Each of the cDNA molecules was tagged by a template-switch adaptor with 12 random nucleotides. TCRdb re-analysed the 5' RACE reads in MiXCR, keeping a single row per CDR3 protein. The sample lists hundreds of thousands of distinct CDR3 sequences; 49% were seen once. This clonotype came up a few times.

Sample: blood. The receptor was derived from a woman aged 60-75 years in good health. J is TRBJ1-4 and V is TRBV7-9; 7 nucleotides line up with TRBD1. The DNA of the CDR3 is TGTGCCAGCAGCCCGACAGGGAATGAAAAACTGTTTTTT. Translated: CASSPTGNEKLFF.